These T cell receptor beta chains were read from a single sample in a study of OX40 agonist ivuxolimab in advanced cancers. Repertoires were generated with immunoSEQ multiplex PCR, while TCRdb's copy carries only in-frame clones and drops some. This sample carries tens of thousands of clones, around 89% of them seen once, and the ten largest clones take roughly an eighth. The sequences come from CD4+ or CD8+ T cells sorted from blood, collected in a trial of the OX40 agonist ivuxolimab. Every receptor here comes from an adult with an advanced solid tumor such as melanoma, head and neck, liver or kidney cancer. Both conserved end residues are part of each CDR3. A D gene is named only where the DNA matches it firmly. Expanded clones get a size class; other rows say once, few or many, or leave the size out.

cdr3_nt,cdr3_aa,v_call,j_call,clone_size,d_call
TGTGCCAGCAGCAAAGGACACAATGAGCAGTTCTTC,CASSKGHNEQFF,TRBV21-1,TRBJ2-1,many,NA
TGTGCCAGTAGTTGGTCGACAGGGGCCGAGCAGTACTTC,CASSWSTGAEQYF,TRBV19,TRBJ2-7,once,TRBD1
TGCGCCAGCAGCTTGGGACGGACCTACGAGCAGTACTTC,CASSLGRTYEQYF,TRBV5-1,TRBJ2-7,NA,NA
TGTGCCAGCAGCTTGGTTAGATGGCGCCCCAATGAGCAGTTCTTC,CASSLVRWRPNEQFF,TRBV5-4,TRBJ2-1,once,NA
TGCAGCGTTGATGGGGACTGGGGCTCCTACAATGAGCAGTTCTTC,CSVDGDWGSYNEQFF,TRBV29-1,TRBJ2-1,NA,NA
TGTGCCAGCAGTGAAGCTCCCTGGGGTACTGGAAACACCATATATTTT,CASSEAPWGTGNTIYF,TRBV6-1,TRBJ1-3,once,NA
TGTGCCTGGGGCGGGACAGGTGGGGGCTACACCTTC,CAWGGTGGGYTF,TRBV30,TRBJ1-2,NA,TRBD1
TGTGCCAGCAGTCCCCGCGAGGTCTTCAACTATGGCTACACCTTC,CASSPREVFNYGYTF,TRBV27,TRBJ1-2,NA,NA
TGCGCCAGCAGCCAAGATGAGTATGGCAATCAGCCCCAGCATTTT,CASSQDEYGNQPQHF,TRBV4-1,TRBJ1-5,NA,NA
TGTGCCAGTGGAGGAAGTCGCAGTGAAAAACTGTTTTTT,CASGGSRSEKLFF,TRBV2,TRBJ1-4,NA,NA
TGTGCCAGCAGCTTATCCCCGAGTCTCAGCAATCAGCCCCAGCATTTT,CASSLSPSLSNQPQHF,TRBV7-8,TRBJ1-5,NA,NA
TGTGCCAGCAGACCTAGTTCCTACAATGAGCAGTTCTTC,CASRPSSYNEQFF,TRBV2,TRBJ2-1,NA,NA
TGTGCCAGCAGCCCGCGGACAGGGGGCATCTTCAATGAGCAGTTCTTC,CASSPRTGGIFNEQFF,TRBV7-9,TRBJ2-1,NA,TRBD1
TGTGCCAGCAGCCAAAGAGACTCGGATTCACCCCTCCACTTT,CASSQRDSDSPLHF,TRBV4-2,TRBJ1-6,NA,NA
TGTGCCAGCAGCATGGGACAGGGACCTCGGGGCTACACCTTC,CASSMGQGPRGYTF,TRBV7-9,TRBJ1-2,once,TRBD1
TGTGCCAGCAGCGTAGTCGGGGCTAGCGGGACAGCAGATACGCAGTATTTT,CASSVVGASGTADTQYF,TRBV9,TRBJ2-3,NA,TRBD2
TGTGCCAGCAGCCGCAAACCCCTCCAGGAGAATATTCTCTACAATGAGCAGTTCTTC,CASSRKPLQENILYNEQFF,TRBV7-6,TRBJ2-1,NA,NA
TGTGCCAGCACTCTTTCCAATCAGCCCCAGCATTTT,CASTLSNQPQHF,TRBV2,TRBJ1-5,few,NA
TGTGCCAGCAGCTTGACGTGGGGCAATGAGCAGTTCTTC,CASSLTWGNEQFF,TRBV7-9,TRBJ2-1,NA,NA
TGTGCCAGCAGCTTAAGTGCGGCCGAGGAGCCCCAGCATTTT,CASSLSAAEEPQHF,TRBV5-6,TRBJ1-5,NA,NA
TGTGCCAGCAGGGGCCGACGAGCGGGAGGCGACAATGAGCAGTTCTTC,CASRGRRAGGDNEQFF,TRBV28,TRBJ2-1,NA,TRBD2
TGCAGCGTCCTTTCCCCTTGGGGGGCTACGGATGAGCAGTTCTTC,CSVLSPWGATDEQFF,TRBV29-1,TRBJ2-1,NA,NA
TGTGCCAGCAGCTTACAGGGACAGCATGAGCAGTTCTTC,CASSLQGQHEQFF,TRBV5-6,TRBJ2-1,once,TRBD1
TGCGCCAGCAGCCAAGGCGAGACCTTCCCGCAGACCCAGTACTTC,CASSQGETFPQTQYF,TRBV4-1,TRBJ2-5,NA,NA
TGTGCCAGTAGTATAGGTTTCAATGAGCAGTTCTTC,CASSIGFNEQFF,TRBV19,TRBJ2-1,NA,NA
TGTGCCAGCAGCCCCGAGGGAGGGCTCGGAGAGACCCAGTACTTC,CASSPEGGLGETQYF,TRBV9,TRBJ2-5,once,TRBD2
TGTGCCAGCAGCCGACTACTAGCGGGAGCAGATACGCAGTATTTT,CASSRLLAGADTQYF,TRBV2,TRBJ2-3,NA,TRBD2
TGTGCCAGCAGTTCCTCGACAGGGCCTTTTTGGACCCAGTACTTC,CASSSSTGPFWTQYF,TRBV27,TRBJ2-5,NA,TRBD1
TGCGCCAGCAGCCAAGATCGGAGGAATCAGCCCCAGCATTTT,CASSQDRRNQPQHF,TRBV4-3,TRBJ1-5,NA,NA
TGTGCCAGCAGCGCCGGAGCGTTGGGACAGGTAAATCAGCCCCAGCATTTT,CASSAGALGQVNQPQHF,TRBV7-8,TRBJ1-5,NA,TRBD1
TGTGCCAGCAGCTCCGGGGGGGGAGCTAGCGGCCACGAGCAGTACTTC,CASSSGGGASGHEQYF,TRBV7-9,TRBJ2-7,medium-sized,TRBD2
TGTGCCAGCAGTCACTCACCCCCAAAACAGGGAGTGAACACTGAAGCTTTCTTT,CASSHSPPKQGVNTEAFF,TRBV27,TRBJ1-1,NA,NA
TGTGCCAGCAGCTCCCGAGGCCTATACAATGAGCAGTTCTTC,CASSSRGLYNEQFF,TRBV7-8,TRBJ2-1,NA,NA
TGTGCCAGCAGCTTGGTAGCGGGAGGCCCAGAGACCCAGTACTTC,CASSLVAGGPETQYF,TRBV7-9,TRBJ2-5,NA,TRBD2
TGTGCCAGCAGCGAGGGGAGTCAGGCTGGAAACACCATATATTTT,CASSEGSQAGNTIYF,TRBV9,TRBJ1-3,NA,NA
TGCGCCAGCACCCCAGCTAGCTCCTACAATGAGCAGTTCTTC,CASTPASSYNEQFF,TRBV5-1,TRBJ2-1,NA,NA
TGTGCCAGCAGCTTGGCCGAGACTAGCGGGAGGGCCTTTGATTACGAGCAGTACTTC,CASSLAETSGRAFDYEQYF,TRBV5-6,TRBJ2-7,few,TRBD2
TGTGCCAGCAGTTTCCCGGGACAGGGTCCAGATACGCAGTATTTT,CASSFPGQGPDTQYF,TRBV28,TRBJ2-3,NA,TRBD1
TGCGCCAGCAGCCTCATACAGGGGGTTAGCGCAGATACGCAGTATTTT,CASSLIQGVSADTQYF,TRBV4-1,TRBJ2-3,NA,TRBD1
TGTGCCAGCAGCCCGTTGGCCGCGGGCGGCACTGAAGCTTTCTTT,CASSPLAAGGTEAFF,TRBV7-3,TRBJ1-1,NA,NA
TGTGCTAGCAGCCTGGCGGACGGACCCTCCTACGAGCAGTACTTC,CASSLADGPSYEQYF,TRBV7-7,TRBJ2-7,NA,NA
TGTGCCAGTAGTCTCCCCGGGACAGTCTCCTACAATGAGCAGTTCTTC,CASSLPGTVSYNEQFF,TRBV19,TRBJ2-1,NA,TRBD1
TGTGCCAGCAGTGAAAGGGGGTGGGGGATCTCCCACGAGCAGTACTTC,CASSERGWGISHEQYF,TRBV6-1,TRBJ2-7,NA,NA
TGTGCCAGCAGCCAACTCTATGCCGGGACCGTTTTAAATGAGCAGTTCTTC,CASSQLYAGTVLNEQFF,TRBV14,TRBJ2-1,once,NA
TGTGCCAGCAGTTACGGCGGACCCCAAGAGACCCAGTACTTC,CASSYGGPQETQYF,TRBV6-5,TRBJ2-5,NA,NA
TGTGCCAGTAGTCCCCGTTGGGACAGGGACGGTGAAAAACTGTTTTTT,CASSPRWDRDGEKLFF,TRBV19,TRBJ1-4,NA,TRBD1